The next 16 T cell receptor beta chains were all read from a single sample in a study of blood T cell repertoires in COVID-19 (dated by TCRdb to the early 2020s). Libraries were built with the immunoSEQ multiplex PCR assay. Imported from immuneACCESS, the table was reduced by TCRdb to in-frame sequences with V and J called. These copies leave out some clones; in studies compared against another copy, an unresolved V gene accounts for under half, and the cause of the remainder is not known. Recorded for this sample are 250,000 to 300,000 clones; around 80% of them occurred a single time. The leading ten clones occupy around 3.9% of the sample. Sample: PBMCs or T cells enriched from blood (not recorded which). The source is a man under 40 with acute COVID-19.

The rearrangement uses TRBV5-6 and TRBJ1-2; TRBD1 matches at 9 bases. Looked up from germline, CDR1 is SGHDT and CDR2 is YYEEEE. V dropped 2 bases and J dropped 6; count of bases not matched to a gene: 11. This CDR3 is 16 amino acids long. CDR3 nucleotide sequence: TGTGCCAGCAGCTTAGCGAGAAGGACAGGGGCGGATGGCTACACCTTC. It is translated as CASSLARRTGADGYTF.

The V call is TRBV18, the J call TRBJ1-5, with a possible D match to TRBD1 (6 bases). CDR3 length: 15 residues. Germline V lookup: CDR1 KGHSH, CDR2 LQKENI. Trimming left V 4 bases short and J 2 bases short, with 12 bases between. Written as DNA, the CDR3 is TGTGCCAGCTCACGGGGGCCCCCGGGCAATCAGCCCCAGCATTTT. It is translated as CASSRGPPGNQPQHF.

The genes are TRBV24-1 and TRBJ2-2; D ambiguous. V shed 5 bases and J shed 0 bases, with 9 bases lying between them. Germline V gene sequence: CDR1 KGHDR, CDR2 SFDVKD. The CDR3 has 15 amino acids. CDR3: CATSAVAPNTGELFF. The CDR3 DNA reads TGTGCCACCAGTGCGGTAGCACCGAACACCGGGGAGCTGTTTTTT.

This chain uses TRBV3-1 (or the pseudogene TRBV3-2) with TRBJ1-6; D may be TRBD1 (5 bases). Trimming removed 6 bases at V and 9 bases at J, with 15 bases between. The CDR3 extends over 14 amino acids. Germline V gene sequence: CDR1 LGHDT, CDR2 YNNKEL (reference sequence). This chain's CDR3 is CASRPAGLASPLHF. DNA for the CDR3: TGTGCCAGCAGACCCGCGGGGCTGGCTTCACCCCTCCACTTT.

This chain's CDR3 is CASSHRDRVSTEAFF. The CDR3 DNA reads as TGTGCCAGCAGCCATAGAGACAGGGTAAGCACTGAAGCTTTCTTT. J is TRBJ1-1 and V is TRBV3-1 (or the pseudogene TRBV3-2); 7 bases agree with TRBD1. Germline V gene lookup returns CDR1 LGHDT and CDR2 YNNKEL (reference sequence). The V gene end was trimmed by 3 bases and the J gene end by 4 bases; junction bases not matched to a gene: 8. This CDR3 has 15 residues.

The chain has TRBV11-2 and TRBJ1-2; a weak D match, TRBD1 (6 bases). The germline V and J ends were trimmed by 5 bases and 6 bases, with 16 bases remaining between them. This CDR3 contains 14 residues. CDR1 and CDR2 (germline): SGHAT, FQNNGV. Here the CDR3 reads CASSKIQGPNGYTF. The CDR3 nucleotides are TGTGCCAGCAGCAAAATACAGGGCCCAAATGGCTACACCTTC.

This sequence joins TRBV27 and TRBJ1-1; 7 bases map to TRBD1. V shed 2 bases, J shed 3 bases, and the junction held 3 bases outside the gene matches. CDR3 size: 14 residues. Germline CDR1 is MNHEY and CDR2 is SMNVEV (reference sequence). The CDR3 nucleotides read TGTGCCAGCAGTTTAGGAGGGGGCTACACTGAAGCTTTCTTT. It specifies CASSLGGGYTEAFF.

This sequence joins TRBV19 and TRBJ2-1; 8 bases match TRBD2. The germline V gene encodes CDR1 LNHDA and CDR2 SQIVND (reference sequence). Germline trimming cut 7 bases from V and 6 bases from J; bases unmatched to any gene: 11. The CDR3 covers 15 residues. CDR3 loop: CASKAGTRAFNEQFF. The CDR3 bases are TGTGCCAGTAAAGCCGGGACTAGGGCCTTCAATGAGCAGTTCTTC.

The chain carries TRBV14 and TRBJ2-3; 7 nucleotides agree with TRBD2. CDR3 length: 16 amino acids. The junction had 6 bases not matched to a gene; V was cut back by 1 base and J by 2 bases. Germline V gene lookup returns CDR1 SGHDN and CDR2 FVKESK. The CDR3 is CASSQGTGGNTDTQYF. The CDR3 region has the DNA TGTGCCAGCAGCCAAGGCACGGGGGGAAACACAGATACGCAGTATTTT.

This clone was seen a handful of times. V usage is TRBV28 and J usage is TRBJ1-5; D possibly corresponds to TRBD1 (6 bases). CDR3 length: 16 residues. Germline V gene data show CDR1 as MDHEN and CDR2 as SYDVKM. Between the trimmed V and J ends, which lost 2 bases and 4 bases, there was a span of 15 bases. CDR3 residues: CASSLVQGTRNQPQHF. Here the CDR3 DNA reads TGTGCCAGCAGTTTAGTACAGGGCACGCGGAATCAGCCCCAGCATTTT.

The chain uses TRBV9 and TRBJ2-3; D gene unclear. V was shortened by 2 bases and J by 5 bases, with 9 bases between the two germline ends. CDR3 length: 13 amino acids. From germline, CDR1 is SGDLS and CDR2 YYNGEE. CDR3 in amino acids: CASSVQAEDTQYF. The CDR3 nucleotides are TGTGCCAGCAGCGTTCAGGCAGAAGATACGCAGTATTTT.

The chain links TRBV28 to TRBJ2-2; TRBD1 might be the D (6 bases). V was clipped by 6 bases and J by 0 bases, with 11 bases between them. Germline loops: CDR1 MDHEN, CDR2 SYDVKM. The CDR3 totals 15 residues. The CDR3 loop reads CASRVGHANTGELFF. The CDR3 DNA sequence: TGTGCCAGCAGGGTGGGACATGCGAACACCGGGGAGCTGTTTTTT.

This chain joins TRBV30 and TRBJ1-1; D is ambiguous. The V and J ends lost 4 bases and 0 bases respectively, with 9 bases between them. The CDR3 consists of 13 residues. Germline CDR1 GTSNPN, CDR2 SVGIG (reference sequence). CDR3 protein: CAWTLVLNTEAFF. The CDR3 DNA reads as TGTGCCTGGACTCTAGTCTTGAACACTGAAGCTTTCTTT.

CDR3 sequence reads: CSVTTGSSDQPQHF. The CDR3 DNA follows: TGCAGCGTCACGACAGGGTCGTCGGATCAGCCCCAGCATTTT. The chain links TRBV29-1 to TRBJ1-5; 7 bases fit TRBD1. The CDR3 consists of 14 residues. J lost 5 bases, V lost 6 bases, and 10 bases had no gene match. CDR1 SQVTM and CDR2 ANQGSEA come from the germline V gene.

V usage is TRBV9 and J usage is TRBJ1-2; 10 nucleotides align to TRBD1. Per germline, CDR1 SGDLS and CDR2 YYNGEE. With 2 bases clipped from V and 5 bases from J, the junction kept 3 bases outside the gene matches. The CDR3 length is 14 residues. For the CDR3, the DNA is TGTGCCAGCAGCGTGGGGACAGGGGTATATGGCTACACCTTC. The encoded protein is CASSVGTGVYGYTF.

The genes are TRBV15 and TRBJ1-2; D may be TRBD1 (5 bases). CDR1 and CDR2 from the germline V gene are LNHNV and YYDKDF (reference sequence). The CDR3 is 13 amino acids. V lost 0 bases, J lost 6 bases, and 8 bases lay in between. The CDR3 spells CATSRDPGDGYTF. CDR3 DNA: TGTGCCACCAGCAGAGATCCGGGGGATGGCTACACCTTC.